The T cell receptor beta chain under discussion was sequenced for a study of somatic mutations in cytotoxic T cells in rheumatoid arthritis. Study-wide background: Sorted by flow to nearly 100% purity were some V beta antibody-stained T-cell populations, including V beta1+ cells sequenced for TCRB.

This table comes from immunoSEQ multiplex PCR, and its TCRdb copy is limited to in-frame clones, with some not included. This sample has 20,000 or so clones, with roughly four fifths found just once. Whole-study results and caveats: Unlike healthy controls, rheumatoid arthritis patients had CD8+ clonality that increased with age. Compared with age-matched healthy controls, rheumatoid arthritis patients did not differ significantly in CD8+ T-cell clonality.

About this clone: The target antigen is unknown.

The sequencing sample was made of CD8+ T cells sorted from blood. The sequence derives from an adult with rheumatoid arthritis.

CDR3 in amino acids: CASSPGLAGDNEQFF. CDR3 nucleotide sequence: TGTGCCAGCAGTCCGGGACTAGCGGGAGACAATGAGCAGTTCTTC. This chain joins TRBV6-1 and TRBJ2-1; TRBD2 matches 14 bases. Germline CDR1 reads MNHNS; CDR2 reads SASEGT. The CDR3 has 15 amino acids. V gave up 5 bases and J gave up 5 bases; unmatched junction bases: 2.